The present T cell receptor beta chain was sequenced within a study of blood T cells in healthy people across ages. The use of a sample-barcoded 5' primer and a J-beta primer mix characterized a second PCR of roughly 7 to 11 cycles. MiXCR, applied by TCRdb to the 5' RACE reads, yields one record per CDR3 protein. In the table there are more than 650,000 distinct CDR3 sequences, 22% of which are singletons. There were at least 5.5 micrograms of total RNA extracted from every sample. Sequenced input: blood. The receptor was derived from a man in his 70s in good health.

CDR3 amino acids: CASSQVGTRGETQYF. The CDR3, as DNA: TGCGCCAGCAGCCAAGTGGGAACCCGGGGGGAGACCCAGTACTTC. The V gene is TRBV4-1, the J gene TRBJ2-5, with a weak D call TRBD2 (6 bases). Germline V gene sequence: CDR1 MGHRA, CDR2 YSYEKL. The V end lost 1 base, the J end lost 5 bases, and 14 bases lay between the germline ends. The CDR3 is 15 amino acids.